Shown below are 12 T cell receptor beta chains from a single sample sequenced in a study of blood T cell repertoires in COVID-19. Some clones are missing from TCRdb's copy, which holds only in-frame ones; the method was immunoSEQ multiplex PCR. The sample lists over 130,000 clones; around 82% were seen once. The sample comprised PBMCs or T cells enriched from blood (not recorded which). Receptor source: a man aged 50 or older in a cohort exposed to, infected with or recovered from COVID-19 (not recorded which).

The genes are TRBV7-7 and TRBJ1-3; D is unclear. This CDR3 region has 15 residues. In germline, CDR1 is SSHAT, CDR2 FNYEAQ (reference sequence). Deletions cut 6 bases from V and 2 bases from J, with 14 bases between. The CDR3 DNA sequence: TGTGCCAGCAGTCCGGCCCCGGGGACTGGAAACACCATATATTTT. Amino acids: CASSPAPGTGNTIYF.

The V and J genes are TRBV5-1 and TRBJ1-1, with D perhaps matching TRBD1 (6 bases). The CDR3 totals 14 residues. Germline values: CDR1 SGHRS, CDR2 YFSETQ. The V end was cut by 0 bases, the J end by 10 bases, with 16 bases between. CDR3 nucleotides: TGCGCCAGCAGCTTGGAAAACAGGGAGAAGGGAGCTTTCTTT. Protein sequence: CASSLENREKGAFF.

This clone has more than one count but fewer than ten. The CDR3 region is CASSLGQVFNYGYTF. CDR3 bases: TGTGCCAGCAGCTTAGGGCAGGTCTTTAACTATGGCTACACCTTC. This chain links TRBV13 with TRBJ1-2; D uncertain. The CDR3 runs to 15 residues. The germline V gene encodes CDR1 PRHDT and CDR2 FYEKMQ (reference sequence). Trimming removed 0 bases at V and 1 base at J, with 9 bases between.

This clone was found once. The chain employs TRBV7-9 and TRBJ1-5, with a tentative D call TRBD1 (6 bases). V lost 4 bases, J lost 8 bases, and 21 bases lay in between. The germline V gene has CDR1 SEHNR and CDR2 FQNEAQ (reference sequence). This CDR3 region has 16 residues. CDR3 DNA: TGTGCCAGCAGCTCGGGCCGTGGGGGCAGCTTGGAGCCCCAGCATTTT. Translated: CASSSGRGGSLEPQHF.

This clone was counted between two and nine times. The chain links TRBV28 to TRBJ1-5; the D is unclear. The V end lost 5 bases, the J end lost 2 bases, and 22 bases lay between the germline ends. The V gene's germline CDR1 is MDHEN and CDR2 SYDVKM. The CDR3 is 18 amino acids. Written as DNA, the CDR3 is TGTGCCAGCAGTCGGGAATTTGGGATGGGATATGGCAATCAGCCCCAGCATTTT. Its translation: CASSREFGMGYGNQPQHF.

The V call is TRBV15, the J call TRBJ2-1; D is possibly TRBD2 (5 bases). The CDR3 has 17 amino acids. V was pared by 0 bases and J by 0 bases, with 12 bases between. Germline V gene sequence: CDR1 LNHNV, CDR2 YYDKDF (reference sequence). The CDR3 reads CATSRDRPSGSYNEQFF. DNA for the CDR3: TGTGCCACCAGCAGAGATCGCCCCAGCGGCTCCTACAATGAGCAGTTCTTC.

A single count supports this clone. The V gene is TRBV5-1, the J gene TRBJ2-7; 10 bases agree with TRBD1. CDR3 size: 15 residues. The J segment lost 3 bases and the V segment lost 3 bases, leaving 6 bases of the junction unmatched. Germline CDR1 is SGHRS and CDR2 is YFSETQ. The DNA of the CDR3 is TGCGCCAGCAGCTATACGACAGGGGGCCTCTACGAGCAGTACTTC. As protein: CASSYTTGGLYEQYF. The whole variable domain, remainder taken from reference TRBV5-1 and TRBJ2-7, is KAGVTQTPRYLIKTRGQQVTLSCSPISGHRSVSWYQQTPGQGLQFLFEYFSETQRNKGNFPGRFSGRQFSNSRSEMNVSTLELGDSALYLCASSYTTGGLYEQYFGPGTRLTVT.

The J gene is TRBJ1-1, the V gene TRBV30; D might be TRBD1 (6 bases). V was clipped by 2 bases and J by 3 bases, with 10 bases between them. In germline, CDR1 is GTSNPN, CDR2 SVGIG (reference sequence). CDR3 size: 13 residues. In DNA, the CDR3 is TGTGCCTGGAGTTACGGGGGGCACACTGAAGCTTTCTTT. It translates to CAWSYGGHTEAFF.

This rearrangement joins TRBV24-1 to TRBJ1-4; D is unclear. V was trimmed by 0 bases and J by 8 bases, leaving 9 bases between them. The germline V gene has CDR1 KGHDR and CDR2 SFDVKD. The CDR3 consists of 14 residues. The CDR3 protein is CATSDLGLREKLFF. In DNA form, the CDR3 reads TGTGCCACCAGTGATTTGGGCCTCAGGGAAAAACTGTTTTTT.

The rearrangement links TRBV5-1 to TRBJ2-3; a possible D gene is TRBD2 (6 bases). The V gene lost 0 bases and the J gene lost 2 bases, with 10 bases spanning the gap. The CDR3 spans 15 residues. The germline gives CDR1 SGHRS, CDR2 YFSETQ. The CDR3 protein is CASSLASGATDTQYF. The CDR3 DNA follows: TGCGCCAGCAGCTTGGCGTCGGGAGCCACAGATACGCAGTATTTT.

The V gene is TRBV24-1, the J gene TRBJ2-7, with TRBD2 as a possible D gene (6 bases). The CDR3 spans 13 residues. The V gene's germline CDR1 is KGHDR and CDR2 SFDVKD. V was cut by 12 bases and J by 5 bases, with 19 bases left in between. The CDR3 loop is CAPRGRRGDEQYF. The CDR3 region has the DNA TGTGCCCCCCGAGGTAGGCGGGGTGACGAGCAGTACTTC.

In its sample, this clone was seen once. The chain joins TRBV28 to TRBJ1-5; TRBD1 is a possible D gene (6 bases). CDR1 and CDR2 (germline): MDHEN, SYDVKM. CDR3 size: 14 residues. Trimming removed 6 bases from V and 1 base from J, with 10 bases in between. CDR3 sequence reads: CASSLGHSNQPQHF. CDR3 in DNA: TGTGCCAGCAGCCTGGGACACAGCAATCAGCCCCAGCATTTT.